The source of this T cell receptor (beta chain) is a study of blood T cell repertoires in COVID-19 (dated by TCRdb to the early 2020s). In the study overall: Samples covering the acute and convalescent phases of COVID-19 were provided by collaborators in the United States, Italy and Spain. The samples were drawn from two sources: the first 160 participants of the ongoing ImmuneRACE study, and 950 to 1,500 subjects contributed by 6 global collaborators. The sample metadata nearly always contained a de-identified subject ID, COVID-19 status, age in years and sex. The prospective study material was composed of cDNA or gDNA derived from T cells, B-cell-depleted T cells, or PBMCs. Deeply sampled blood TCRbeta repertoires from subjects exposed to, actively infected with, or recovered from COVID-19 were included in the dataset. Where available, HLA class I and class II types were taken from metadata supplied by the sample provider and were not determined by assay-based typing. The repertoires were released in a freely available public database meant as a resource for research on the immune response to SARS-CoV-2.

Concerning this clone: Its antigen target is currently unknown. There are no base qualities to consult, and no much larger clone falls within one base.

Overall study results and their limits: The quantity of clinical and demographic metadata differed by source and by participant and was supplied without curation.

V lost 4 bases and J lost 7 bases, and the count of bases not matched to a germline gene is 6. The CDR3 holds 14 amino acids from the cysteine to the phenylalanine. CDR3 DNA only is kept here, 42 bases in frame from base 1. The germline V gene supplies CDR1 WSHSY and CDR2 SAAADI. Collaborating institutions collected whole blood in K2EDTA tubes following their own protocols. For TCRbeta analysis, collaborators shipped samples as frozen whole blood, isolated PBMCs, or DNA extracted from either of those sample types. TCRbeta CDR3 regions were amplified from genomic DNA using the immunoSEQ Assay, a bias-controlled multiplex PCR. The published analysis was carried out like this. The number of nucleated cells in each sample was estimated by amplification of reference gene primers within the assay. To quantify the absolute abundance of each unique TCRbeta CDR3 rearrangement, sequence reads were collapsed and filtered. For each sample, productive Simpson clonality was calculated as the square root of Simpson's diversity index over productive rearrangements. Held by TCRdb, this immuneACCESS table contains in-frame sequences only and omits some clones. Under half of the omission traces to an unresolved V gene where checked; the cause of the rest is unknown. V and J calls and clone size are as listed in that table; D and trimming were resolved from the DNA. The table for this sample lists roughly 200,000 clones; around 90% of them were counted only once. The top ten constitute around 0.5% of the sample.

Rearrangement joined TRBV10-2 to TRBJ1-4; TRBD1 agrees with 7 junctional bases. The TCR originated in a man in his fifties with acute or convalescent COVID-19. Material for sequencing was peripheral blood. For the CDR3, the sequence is CASSVGGLTEKLFF. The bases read TGCGCCAGCAGTGTAGGGGGCCTGACTGAAAAACTGTTTTTT.